A single T cell receptor beta chain is shown here with its context. The target antigen is unknown. This may stem from a read error, because a much larger clone lies one nucleotide away. The V and J ends lost 3 bases and 3 bases respectively, with 9 bases between them. The germline V gene has CDR1 SGHRS and CDR2 YFSETQ. The CDR3 has 13 residues. Primed by a sample-barcoded 5' primer and a J-beta primer mix, a second PCR proceeded for 7 to 11 cycles. TCRdb processed the 5' RACE reads anew with MiXCR; each CDR3 protein has one entry. The sample records 1.5 million to 2 million distinct CDR3 sequences, 25% to 30% being singletons. The record originates from a study of blood T cells in healthy people across ages. The authors isolated at least 6.5 million PBMCs per sample. Study observations and caveats: Per million T cells, TCR beta diversity dropped roughly linearly as age increased. Strong correlation was found linking TCR beta diversity to naive T cell percentage.

The sequenced sample consisted of blood. This TCR came from a woman in her thirties in good health. V and J are TRBV5-1 and TRBJ2-5, with TRBD1 as a possible D gene (5 bases). CDR3 bases: TGCGCCAGCAGCTACAGGAGCGAAGAGACCCAGTACTTC. Translation gives CASSYRSEETQYF.